The 17 T cell receptor beta chains below all came from one sample that was sequenced in a study of CD8+CD57+ T cells in acquired aplastic anemia. TCR beta VDJ combinations and CDR3 sequences were profiled from genomic DNA. Each CDR3 protein gets one entry after TCRdb re-called the reads with MiXCR. The sample includes 55,000 to 60,000 distinct CDR3 sequences, just over 55% of them seen just once. The sequenced patients had an expansion of CD8+CD57+ cells seen by flow cytometry. Specimen: sorted CD4+, CD8+, or CD8+CD57+ T cells (not recorded which) from PBMCs. Receptor source: a human donor with aplastic anemia.

The chain joins TRBV6-5 to TRBJ2-5, with D maybe TRBD1 (5 bases). Per the germline V gene, CDR1 is MNHEY and CDR2 is SVGAGI. V was pared by 2 bases and J by 1 base, with 11 bases between. The CDR3 runs to 15 residues. CDR3 region: CASSYGALGQETQYF. The DNA of the CDR3 is TGTGCCAGCAGTTACGGGGCTCTGGGCCAAGAGACCCAGTACTTC.

This clonotype occurred many times. The chain recombines TRBV4-1 with TRBJ2-1, with 9 bases that match TRBD2. Germline CDR1 and CDR2: MGHRA and YSYEKL. V shed 0 bases and J 7 bases; nucleotides not matched to a gene: 10. This CDR3 region has 17 residues. The CDR3 sequence is CASSQDWQRGAGNEQFF. CDR3 coding DNA: TGCGCCAGCAGCCAAGACTGGCAGCGGGGGGCGGGGAATGAGCAGTTCTTC.

The V gene is TRBV24-1, the J gene TRBJ1-2; TRBD1 aligns across 11 bases. The CDR3 contains 15 residues. Germline V gives CDR1 KGHDR, CDR2 SFDVKD. Unmatched junction bases numbered 8, after V lost 4 bases and J lost 8 bases. The CDR3 loop reads CATSESGTGGNGYTF. DNA for the CDR3: TGTGCCACCAGTGAATCGGGGACAGGGGGAAACGGCTACACCTTC.

The CDR3 protein is CAISESKGGLNEQFF. The CDR3 nucleotides are TGTGCCATCAGTGAGTCGAAAGGGGGACTCAATGAGCAGTTCTTC. The gene calls are TRBV10-3 and TRBJ2-1; either TRBD1 or TRBD2 may supply D (6 bases each). Germline CDR1 is ENHRY and CDR2 is SYGVKD. The CDR3 extends over 15 amino acids. V gave up 0 bases and J gave up 6 bases, with 12 bases separating them.

This chain links TRBV4-1 with TRBJ1-2, with unresolved D. CDR3 length: 15 residues. The germline V gene has CDR1 MGHRA and CDR2 YSYEKL. Trimming took off 5 bases at V and 0 bases at J, with 13 bases between the two ends. The CDR3 DNA reads TGCGCCAGCAGCAACGGGCCCCCTACTAACTATGGCTACACCTTC. Amino acid sequence: CASSNGPPTNYGYTF.

This rearrangement joins TRBV25-1 to TRBJ2-7; 8 bases fit TRBD2. The germline V gene encodes CDR1 MGHDK and CDR2 SYGVNS. The CDR3 is 18 residues long. With 10 bases clipped from V and 0 bases from J, the junction kept 20 bases outside the gene matches. The CDR3 region is CATARKPHSGRASYEQYV. The DNA for the CDR3 is TGTGCCACCGCCCGCAAACCCCACAGCGGGAGAGCCTCCTACGAGCAGTACGTC.

Many counts were recorded for this clonotype. The chain links TRBV5-4 to TRBJ2-1; D gene uncertain. The CDR3 length is 12 residues. The V gene lost 3 bases and the J gene lost 8 bases, with 9 bases spanning the gap. Germline CDR1 SGHNT, CDR2 YYREEE (reference sequence). The CDR3 nucleotides read TGTGCCAGCAGCTCAGCATTGGATGAGCAGTTCTTC. This codes for CASSSALDEQFF.

The sample holds many counts of this clonotype. This chain links TRBV2 with TRBJ2-1, with 8 bases fitting TRBD1. J lost 3 bases, V lost 7 bases, and 11 bases had no gene match. CDR1 SNHLY and CDR2 FYNNEI come from the germline V gene. The CDR3 sequence is 16 residues long. The CDR3 DNA sequence: TGTGCCAGCACCTTACCAGGACAGGGTTTCTACAATGAGCAGTTCTTC. Translated, it gives CASTLPGQGFYNEQFF.

This clonotype was detected ten times or more. J is TRBJ1-4 and V is TRBV7-6; unclear D gene. Germline V CDR1 and CDR2: SGHVS, FNYEAQ. Trimming took 3 bases from V and 5 from J, leaving 13 bases between them. CDR3 length equals 15 residues. The DNA of the CDR3 is TGTGCCAGCAGCTTCAATTCGGGCCCAAATGAAAAACTGTTTTTT. This codes for CASSFNSGPNEKLFF.

The chain is built from TRBV4-3 and TRBJ1-2; D uncertain. Trimming removed 0 bases from V and 2 bases from J, with 10 bases in between. The CDR3 is 15 amino acids. Per germline, CDR1 LGHNA and CDR2 YSLEER. The CDR3 sequence is CASSQDRETNYGYTF. The CDR3 DNA reads as TGCGCCAGCAGCCAAGATAGGGAGACAAACTATGGCTACACCTTC.

This clonotype has ten or more counts. V and J are TRBV7-9 and TRBJ2-5, with 8 positions matching TRBD1. CDR3 length equals 18 residues. The germline CDR1 and CDR2 sequences are SEHNR and FQNEAQ (reference sequence). V trimming: 1 base; J trimming: 4 bases; junction bases outside the gene matches: 14. The CDR3 region is CASSLVDRVFEVRETQYF. CDR3 DNA: TGTGCCAGCAGCTTAGTGGACAGGGTGTTCGAGGTTCGAGAGACCCAGTACTTC.

J is TRBJ1-1 and V is TRBV7-8, with a weak D call TRBD1 (5 bases). CDR3 length equals 13 residues. Trimming left V 5 bases short and J 1 base short, with 8 bases between. CDR1 and CDR2 from the germline V gene are SGHVS and FQNEAQ. The CDR3 coding sequence is TGTGCCAGCAGCGCTGACAGGAACACTGAAGCTTTCTTT. Translated, it gives CASSADRNTEAFF. The complete variable domain, with remaining parts taken from reference TRBV7-8 and TRBJ1-1, reads GAGVSQSPRYKVAKRGQDVALRCDPISGHVSLFWYQQALGQGPEFLTYFQNEAQLDKSGLPSDRFFAERPEGSVSTLKIQRTQQEDSAVYLCASSADRNTEAFFGQGTRLTVV.

Only one count was recorded for this clonotype. The chain couples TRBV2 to TRBJ2-5, with 10 bases that match TRBD2. Trimming took 6 bases from V and 2 from J; bases not matched to a gene: 3. The CDR3 sequence is 14 residues long. The germline V gene has CDR1 SNHLY and CDR2 FYNNEI. This chain's CDR3 is CASRQRGGQETQYF. The CDR3, as DNA: TGTGCCAGCAGGCAGCGGGGGGGTCAAGAGACCCAGTACTTC.

This clonotype was recorded at least ten times. This may be a read error: a much more frequent sequence differs by one nucleotide. The rearrangement links TRBV12-3 or TRBV12-4 to TRBJ1-6, with 7 nucleotides matching TRBD1. After removal of 11 bases from V and 0 bases from J, the junction contained 10 bases not matched to a gene. The CDR3 consists of 16 residues. In DNA, the CDR3 is TGTGCCGGCAAGAAAGGGGGCAACTCCTATAATTCACCCCTCCACTTT. Its translation is CAGKKGGNSYNSPLHF.

The chain couples TRBV15 to TRBJ2-7; D is unresolved. V shed 0 bases and J shed 3 bases, with 12 bases lying between them. CDR1 and CDR2 from the germline V gene are LNHNV and YYDKDF (reference sequence). This CDR3 is built from 15 residues. CDR3 nucleotide sequence: TGTGCCACCAGCAGAGACACCTCTCCGATCTACGAGCAGTACTTC. This encodes CATSRDTSPIYEQYF. Filled out from reference TRBV15 and TRBJ2-7, the complete variable domain reads DAMVIQNPRYQVTQFGKPVTLSCSQTLNHNVMYWYQQKSSQAPKLLFHYYDKDFNNEADTPDNFQSRRPNTSFCFLDIRSPGLGDTAMYLCATSRDTSPIYEQYFGPGTRLTVT.

The CDR3 spells CASSLRGGGSPLHF. The CDR3, as DNA: TGTGCCAGCAGTTTGAGGGGGGGCGGTTCACCCCTCCACTTT. The gene calls are TRBV12-3 or TRBV12-4 and TRBJ1-6; TRBD1 might be the D (6 bases). The CDR3 runs 14 residues. V lost 3 bases and J 9 bases, leaving 12 bases between the germline ends.

This clonotype was found a few times. The chain uses TRBV10-2 and TRBJ2-1; a possible D gene is TRBD2 (5 bases). Germline V gives CDR1 WSHSY, CDR2 SAAADI. The CDR3 totals 14 residues. V was shortened by 5 bases and J by 8 bases, with 16 bases between the two germline ends. CDR3 nucleotide sequence: TGCGCCAGCAGTTACTCGACCCTAGCTTATGAGCAGTTCTTC. The encoded protein is CASSYSTLAYEQFF.